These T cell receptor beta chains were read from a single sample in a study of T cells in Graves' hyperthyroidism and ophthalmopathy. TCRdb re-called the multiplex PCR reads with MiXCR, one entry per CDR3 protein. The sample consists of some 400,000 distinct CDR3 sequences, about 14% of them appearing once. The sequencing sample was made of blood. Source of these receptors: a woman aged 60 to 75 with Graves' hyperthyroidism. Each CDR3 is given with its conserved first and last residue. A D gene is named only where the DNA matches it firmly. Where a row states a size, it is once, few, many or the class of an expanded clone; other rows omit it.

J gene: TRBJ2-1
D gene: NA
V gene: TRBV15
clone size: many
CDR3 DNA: TGTGCCACCAGCAGAGGGGGGGGGGAGGGGGATGAGCAGTTCTTC
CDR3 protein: CATSRGGGEGDEQFF

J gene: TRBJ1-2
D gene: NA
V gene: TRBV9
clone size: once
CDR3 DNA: TGTGCCAGCAGCGCTGGGACTTCGTGGGACTATGGCTACACCTTC
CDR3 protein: CASSAGTSWDYGYTF

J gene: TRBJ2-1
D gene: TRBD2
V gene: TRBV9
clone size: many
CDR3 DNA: TGTGCCAGCAGTGGTGGCGGGAGTTCCTACAATGAGCAGTTCTTC
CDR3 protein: CASSGGGSSYNEQFF

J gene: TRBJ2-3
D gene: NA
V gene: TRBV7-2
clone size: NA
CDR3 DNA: TGTGCCAGCAGCTTAGGGTTTCGTTGGAGCGGTAGCACAGATACGCAGTATTTT
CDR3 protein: CASSLGFRWSGSTDTQYF

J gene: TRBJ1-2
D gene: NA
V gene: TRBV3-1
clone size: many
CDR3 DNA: TGTGCCAGCAGCCAAGCCCCCCCGGGGCAATATGGCTACACCTTC
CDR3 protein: CASSQAPPGQYGYTF

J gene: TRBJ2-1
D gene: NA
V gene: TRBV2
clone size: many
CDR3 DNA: TGTGCCAGCAGTGAAGATAACGCCGTTAACAATGAGCAGTTCTTC
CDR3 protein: CASSEDNAVNNEQFF

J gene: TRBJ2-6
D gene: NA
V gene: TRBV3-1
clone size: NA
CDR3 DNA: TGTGCCAGCAGCAGGACTGGCGGGGACTCTGGGGCCAACGTCCTGACTTTC
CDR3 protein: CASSRTGGDSGANVLTF

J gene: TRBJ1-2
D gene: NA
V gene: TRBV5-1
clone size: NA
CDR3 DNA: TGCGCCAGCAGCTTGGGGCAACATAGAACCTTCAACTACACCTTC
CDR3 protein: CASSLGQHRTFNYTF

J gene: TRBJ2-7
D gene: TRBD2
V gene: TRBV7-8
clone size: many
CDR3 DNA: TGTGCCAGCAGCTCCGGGACTAGCGGGAGTGCATACGAGCAGTACTTC
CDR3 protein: CASSSGTSGSAYEQYF

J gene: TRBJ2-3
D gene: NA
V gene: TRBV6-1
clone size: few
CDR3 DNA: TGTGCCAGCGGCCTCAAAGGTACAGATACGCAGTATTTT
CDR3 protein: CASGLKGTDTQYF

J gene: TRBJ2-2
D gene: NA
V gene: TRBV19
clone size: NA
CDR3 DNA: TGTGCCAGTAGTGGAACTAGCAGCACCGGGGAGCTGTTTTTT
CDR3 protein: CASSGTSSTGELFF

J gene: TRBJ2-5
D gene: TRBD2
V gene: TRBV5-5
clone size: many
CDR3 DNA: TGTGCCAGCAGCCCCTATACTAGCGGGGGGGGCGAGACCCAGTACTTC
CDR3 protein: CASSPYTSGGGETQYF

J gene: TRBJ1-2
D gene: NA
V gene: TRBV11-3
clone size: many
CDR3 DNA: TGTGCCAGCAGCTTAAGGGTTAACTATGGCTACACCTTC
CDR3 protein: CASSLRVNYGYTF

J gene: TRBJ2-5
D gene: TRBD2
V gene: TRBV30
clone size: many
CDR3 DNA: TGTGCCTGGCATAGCGGGGGACTAGCGGGAGTAGAGACCCAGTACTTC
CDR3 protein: CAWHSGGLAGVETQYF

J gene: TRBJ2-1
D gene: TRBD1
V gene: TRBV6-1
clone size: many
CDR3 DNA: TGTGCCAGCAGTGAATGGGGACAGCCCTACAATGAGCAGTTCTTC
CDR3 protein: CASSEWGQPYNEQFF

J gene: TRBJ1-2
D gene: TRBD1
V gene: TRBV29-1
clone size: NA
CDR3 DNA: TGCAGCGTTTCCACCGGGACAGGGGGGCTTGGTGGCTACACCTTC
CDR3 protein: CSVSTGTGGLGGYTF

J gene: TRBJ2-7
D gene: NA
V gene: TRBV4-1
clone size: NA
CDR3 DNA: TGCGCCAGCAGCCACAGGACACTTTCCTACGAGCAGTACTTC
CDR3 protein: CASSHRTLSYEQYF

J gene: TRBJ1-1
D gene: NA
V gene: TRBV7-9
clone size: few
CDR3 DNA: TGTGCCAGCAGCTTTTCTTCGGGGGCGCGGGCTTTCTTT
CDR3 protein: CASSFSSGARAFF

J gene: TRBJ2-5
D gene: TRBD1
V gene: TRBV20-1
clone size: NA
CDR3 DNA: TGCAGTGCTAGACTTCCGGGACAGGGAAGCCAGTACTTC
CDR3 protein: CSARLPGQGSQYF

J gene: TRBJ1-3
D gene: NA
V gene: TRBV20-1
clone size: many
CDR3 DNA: TGCAGTGCTCCCGTTCAGGAAGGTCGGCAGAATGGAAACACCATATATTTT
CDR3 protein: CSAPVQEGRQNGNTIYF

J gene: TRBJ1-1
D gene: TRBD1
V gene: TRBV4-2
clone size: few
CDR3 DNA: TGTACCAGCAGCCACGCTACAGGGGAAACTGAAGCTTTCTTT
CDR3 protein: CTSSHATGETEAFF

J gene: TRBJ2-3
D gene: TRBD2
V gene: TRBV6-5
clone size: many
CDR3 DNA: TGTGCCAGCAGTTACGGCGGCGGGAGGGTACGAGATACGCAGTATTTT
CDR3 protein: CASSYGGGRVRDTQYF

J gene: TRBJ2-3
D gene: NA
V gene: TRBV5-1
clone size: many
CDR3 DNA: TGCGCCAGCAGCTGGCCGGGACATAGCACAGATACGCAGTATTTT
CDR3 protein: CASSWPGHSTDTQYF

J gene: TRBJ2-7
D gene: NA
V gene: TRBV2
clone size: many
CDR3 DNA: TGTGCCAGCATGCCCCGCGGTGTTTCCTACGAGCAGTACTTC
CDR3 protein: CASMPRGVSYEQYF

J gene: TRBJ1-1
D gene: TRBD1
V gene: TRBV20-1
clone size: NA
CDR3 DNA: TGCAGTGCTAGAGGGGGGACAGGGGGTGAGGAAGCTTTCTTT
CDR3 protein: CSARGGTGGEEAFF

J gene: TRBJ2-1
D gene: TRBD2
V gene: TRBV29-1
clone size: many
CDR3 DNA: TGCAGCGTTGAAGTTAGGAGGACTAGCGGATACTACAATGAGCAGTTCTTC
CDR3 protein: CSVEVRRTSGYYNEQFF

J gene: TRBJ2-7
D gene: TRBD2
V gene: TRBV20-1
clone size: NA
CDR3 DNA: TGCAGTGCCGCAGGGCTAGCGGGAAACTCCTACGAGCAGTACTTC
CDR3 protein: CSAAGLAGNSYEQYF

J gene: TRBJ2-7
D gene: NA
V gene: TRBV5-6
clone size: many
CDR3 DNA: TGTGCCAGCAGCCTAAGACTAGTCTCCTACGAGCAGTACTTC
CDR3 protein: CASSLRLVSYEQYF

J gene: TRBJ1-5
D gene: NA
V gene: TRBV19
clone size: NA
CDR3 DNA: TGTGCCAGTAGTCCAGGAAGGAGGCCCAATCAGCCCCAGCATTTT
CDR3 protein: CASSPGRRPNQPQHF

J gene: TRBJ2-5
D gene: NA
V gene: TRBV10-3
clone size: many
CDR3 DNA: TGTGCCATCAGTGCCCAAGCGGACCAAGAGACCCAGTACTTC
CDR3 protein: CAISAQADQETQYF

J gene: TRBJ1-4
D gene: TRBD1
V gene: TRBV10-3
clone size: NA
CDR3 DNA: TGTGCCATCAGTGACCCGGGACAGGGCCTTGGTGGAACTAATGGAAAACTGTTTTTT
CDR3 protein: CAISDPGQGLGGTNGKLFF

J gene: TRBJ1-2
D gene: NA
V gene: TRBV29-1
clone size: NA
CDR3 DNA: TGCAGTATCGGGGGGGGCTACACCTTC
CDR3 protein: CSIGGGYTF

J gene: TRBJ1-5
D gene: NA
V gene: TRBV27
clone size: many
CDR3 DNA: TGTGCCAGCAGACTACAGGGTGGCAATCAGCCCCAGCATTTT
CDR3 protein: CASRLQGGNQPQHF

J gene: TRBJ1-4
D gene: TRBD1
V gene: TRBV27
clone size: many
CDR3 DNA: TGTGCCAGCAGGACAGGGAACGAAAAACTGTTTTTT
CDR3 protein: CASRTGNEKLFF